The present entry profiles one TCR beta chain with its context. Produced via immunoSEQ multiplex PCR; TCRdb's table is partial and in-frame only. The data hold around 690,000 clones, with 90% observed a single time. V was cut by 2 bases and J by 10 bases, with 13 bases left in between. CDR1 and CDR2 (germline): SGHRS, YFSETQ. The CDR3 is 13 amino acids. CD8 memory comprised CD45RO+ plus CCR7-negative CD45RA+ TemRA cells. These data come from a study of shared clonotypes between healthy human individuals. Sequences were obtained from memory CD8+ T cells from PBMCs. Indicated subset: CD45RO+ cells pooled with CCR7-negative TemRA cells. The clonotype originates from a man aged 18 to 35 in good health. Some clones in this sample may be carry-over from other donors' samples. The V call is TRBV5-1, the J call TRBJ2-1, with D possibly matching TRBD1 (5 bases). In nucleotides, the CDR3 is TGCGCCAGCAGCTTCACAGGTCACGGCGAGCAGTTCTTC. This encodes CASSFTGHGEQFF.